These 3 T cell receptor beta chains originate from one sample sequenced in a study of Graves' ophthalmopathy and Graves' hyperthyroidism. Investigators amplified TCR beta CDR3 regions from RNA transcripts. HTBI primers were employed in first-round RT-PCR, then a second-round multiplex PCR followed. TCRdb analysed the multiplex PCR reads with MiXCR anew, one entry per CDR3 protein. Of about 1.1 million distinct CDR3 sequences listed, 35% to 45% were seen once; the top ten hold more than 9.5%. The sample was peripheral blood or thyroid tissue (not recorded which). The source of these receptors is an adult man with Graves' hyperthyroidism.

A remark on this clonotype: One junction end disagrees with the germline gene, perhaps due to a read error. This rearrangement joins TRBV7-2 to TRBJ1-1; TRBD1 aligns across 8 bases. This CDR3 has 13 residues. Germline lookup yields CDR1 SGHTA and CDR2 FQGNSA. CDR3 sequence (DNA): TGCGCCAGCAGCCATAAGAAGACAGGGGACGCTCTCTTT. Translating it yields CASSHKKTGDALF.

This clonotype occurred a few times. The chain couples TRBV9 to TRBJ2-2; no firm D call. Germline V CDR1 and CDR2: SGDLS, YYNGEE. V was trimmed by 4 bases and J by 6 bases, leaving 10 bases between them. This CDR3 is 13 amino acids long. The CDR3 region is CASSPQVAGELFF. The CDR3 DNA reads as TGTGCCAGCAGCCCACAAGTGGCCGGGGAGCTGTTTTTT.

This clonotype was counted many times. The V call is TRBV20-1, the J call TRBJ1-5; TRBD1 is a possible D gene (5 bases). CDR1 is DFQATT and CDR2 is SNEGSKA in the germline V gene (reference sequence). V dropped 0 bases and J dropped 7 bases, with 19 bases sitting between them. The CDR3 spans 16 residues. For the CDR3, the DNA is TGCAGTGCTAGAGATGTAGTCTCCAGGGATAGCCAGCCCCAGCATTTT. Protein sequence: CSARDVVSRDSQPQHF.